What follows are 15 T cell receptor beta chains derived from one specimen sequenced in a study of CD8+CD57+ T cells in acquired aplastic anemia. The sequenced patients had an expansion of CD8+CD57+ cells seen by flow cytometry. TCR beta VDJ and CDR3 were profiled, and genomic DNA was the template. One entry per CDR3 protein, called by TCRdb with MiXCR from the reads. The table includes approximately 190,000 distinct CDR3 sequences, under 55% detected once. Source material: sorted CD4+, CD8+, or CD8+CD57+ T cells (not recorded which) from PBMCs. The receptors stem from a human donor with aplastic anemia.

The V call is TRBV10-3, the J call TRBJ2-5; 10 bases are shared with TRBD2. The germline CDR1 and CDR2 sequences are ENHRY and SYGVKD. The CDR3 sequence is 15 residues long. The V gene end was trimmed by 0 bases and the J gene end by 6 bases; junction bases not matched to a gene: 4. CDR3 in DNA: TGTGCCATCAGTGAGTCGTCTAGCGGGGGTAAGACCCAGTACTTC. Amino acids: CAISESSSGGKTQYF.

This chain connects TRBV20-1 to TRBJ1-2; D not certain. The ends were cut back, 0 bases at V and 5 bases at J, with 13 bases in the middle. Germline CDR1 DFQATT, CDR2 SNEGSKA (reference sequence). The CDR3 runs to 14 residues. The CDR3 here is CSARDSQFRYGYTF. CDR3 DNA sequence: TGCAGTGCTAGAGATAGTCAGTTCCGTTATGGCTACACCTTC.

The gene calls are TRBV25-1 and TRBJ2-1; possibly TRBD2 for D (6 bases). Between the trimmed V and J ends, which lost 0 bases and 2 bases, there was a span of 14 bases. The CDR3 sequence is 17 residues long. The germline V gene encodes CDR1 MGHDK and CDR2 SYGVNS. In nucleotides, the CDR3 is TGTGCCAGCAGTGAATACGGGGGAGAGTATCCCTACAATGAGCAGTTCTTC. Its translation: CASSEYGGEYPYNEQFF.

The chain is built from TRBV10-3 and TRBJ2-1; TRBD2 agrees at 7 bases. CDR3 length equals 16 residues. Germline V gene sequence: CDR1 ENHRY, CDR2 SYGVKD. V was clipped by 10 bases and J by 3 bases; unmatched bases: 15. The CDR3 loop reads CASRRESGNGYNEQFF. The CDR3 nucleotides read TGTGCCAGCAGACGGGAGAGCGGGAACGGCTACAATGAGCAGTTCTTC.

The genes are TRBV4-3 and TRBJ1-2; D unclear. CDR1 is LGHNA, CDR2 YSLEER, per germline. The germline V and J ends were trimmed by 0 bases and 7 bases, with 9 bases remaining between them. The CDR3 covers 13 residues. The DNA for the CDR3 is TGCGCCAGCAGCCAAGAGGGTGGGCTTGGCTACACCTTC. Protein sequence: CASSQEGGLGYTF.

This clonotype was found a few times. The chain couples TRBV10-3 to TRBJ1-2; 7 bases are a match to TRBD1. V trimming: 6 bases; J trimming: 2 bases; junction bases outside the gene matches: 3. Germline CDR1 reads ENHRY; CDR2 reads SYGVKD. The CDR3 is made up of 13 amino acids. The CDR3 loop is CAIRIQGNYGYTF. The CDR3 bases are TGTGCCATCAGGATACAGGGGAACTATGGCTACACCTTC.

The rearrangement uses TRBV7-6 and TRBJ1-5, with D possibly TRBD1 on 5 matching bases. The CDR3 runs to 14 residues. Germline loops: CDR1 SGHVS, CDR2 FNYEAQ. The V and J ends lost 2 bases and 14 bases respectively, with 19 bases between them. The CDR3 here is CASSLIGGEAHEHF. The CDR3 DNA is TGTGCCAGCAGCTTAATTGGGGGAGAAGCCCACGAGCATTTT.

V usage is TRBV24-1 and J usage is TRBJ2-3; D is possibly TRBD2 (5 bases). Trimming left V 7 bases short and J 3 bases short, with 10 bases between. The CDR3 consists of 13 residues. Germline CDR1 reads KGHDR; CDR2 reads SFDVKD. The CDR3 DNA is TGTGCCACCAGCGAGGGTTTGACAGATACGCAGTATTTT. Protein sequence: CATSEGLTDTQYF.

At least ten counts were recorded for this clonotype. The V call is TRBV7-9, the J call TRBJ2-3; 8 bases line up with TRBD1. Germline-derived CDR1 and CDR2 are SEHNR and FQNEAQ (reference sequence). With 4 bases clipped from V and 6 bases from J, the junction kept 12 bases outside the gene matches. The CDR3 totals 16 residues. The CDR3 loop reads CASSYSVDRVVDTQYF. In nucleotides, the CDR3 is TGTGCCAGCAGCTACTCCGTGGACAGGGTTGTCGATACGCAGTATTTT.

The rearrangement links TRBV11-2 to TRBJ2-3; perhaps TRBD1 as D (6 bases). The CDR3 is made up of 17 amino acids. V lost 4 bases and J 2 bases, leaving 19 bases between the germline ends. Germline assignment: CDR1 SGHAT and CDR2 FQNNGV. The CDR3 region has the DNA TGTGCCAGCAGCTCACAACGGACAGCATCCTACACAGATACGCAGTATTTT. Protein: CASSSQRTASYTDTQYF.

The chain couples TRBV29-1 to TRBJ2-5; D perhaps matches TRBD1 (6 bases). V dropped 4 bases and J dropped 3 bases, with 9 bases sitting between them. This CDR3 has 12 amino acids. Germline V CDR1 and CDR2: SQVTM, ANQGSEA. In nucleotides, the CDR3 is TGCAGCGTTGTCCGACAGGAAGAGACCCAGTACTTC. Amino acid sequence: CSVVRQEETQYF.

This clonotype is medium-sized (0.01 to 0.1%) by share. The chain couples TRBV15 to TRBJ2-7; a possible D gene is TRBD2 (5 bases). The CDR3 is 13 residues long. Germline CDR1 is LNHNV and CDR2 is YYDKDF (reference sequence). Trimming cost V 1 base and J 2 bases, with 6 bases left between them. Here the CDR3 reads CATSRVGTYEQYF. DNA for the CDR3: TGTGCCACCAGCAGAGTCGGGACCTACGAGCAGTACTTC.

V and J are TRBV10-3 and TRBJ2-7; the D is unclear. In germline, CDR1 is ENHRY, CDR2 SYGVKD. Trimming pared 0 bases from V and 12 bases from J, leaving 15 bases between. The CDR3 sequence is 13 residues long. In DNA, the CDR3 is TGTGCCATCAGTGAGTCGCCCACCAGCCGTCCGTACTTC. Translated: CAISESPTSRPYF.

The rearrangement links TRBV6-2 or TRBV6-3 to TRBJ1-1, with 8 bases aligning to TRBD1. The germline V gene encodes CDR1 MNHEY and CDR2 SVGEGT. Trimming took 5 bases from V and 4 from J; bases not matched to a gene: 3. The CDR3 is 13 amino acids. The CDR3 DNA reads as TGTGCCAGCAGTCAGGGGGCGAGCACTGAAGCTTTCTTT. Encoded protein: CASSQGASTEAFF.

This clonotype was observed at least ten times. CDR3 sequence (DNA): TGTGCCAGCAGTTTACGGCAGGGCTCCTACAATGAGCAGTTCTTC. Translated: CASSLRQGSYNEQFF. J is TRBJ2-1 and V is TRBV12-3 or TRBV12-4; D perhaps matches TRBD1 (5 bases). The CDR3 runs to 15 residues. V was shortened by 2 bases and J by 0 bases, with 8 bases between the two germline ends.